A selection of T cell receptor beta chains follows, all from one sample in a study of graft-versus-host responses after intestinal transplantation. Generated by immunoSEQ multiplex PCR, the TCRdb table keeps only in-frame clones and is missing some. The sample lists about 110,000 clones, roughly 92% seen once, with roughly 0.24% in the top ten. These receptors' antigens are unknown. Here the sequenced sample was unstimulated CD4+ T cells sorted from spleen or lymph node cells, taken before transplant. Receptors originate from a human donor who was the organ donor for an intestinal transplant. Both conserved end residues are part of each CDR3. The D gene is left open where the match is weak. Clone size is stated in some rows and not others, as once, few, many or a class when expanded.

clone_size,v_call,j_call,d_call,cdr3_nt,cdr3_aa
-,TRBV5-3,TRBJ1-2,-,TGTGCCAGAAGCTTGGAAGGCTACACCTTC,CARSLEGYTF
-,TRBV7-9,TRBJ2-3,TRBD2,TGTGCCAGCAGCCGCCGACTAGCGGGATCGGCAGATACGCAGTATTTT,CASSRRLAGSADTQYF
-,TRBV7-2,TRBJ1-1,-,TGTGCCAGCAGCCACGGGGAGAACACTGAAGCTTTCTTT,CASSHGENTEAFF
-,TRBV30,TRBJ1-1,-,TGTGCCTGGACCTCCGGTGTCGGGAGAGCTTTCTTT,CAWTSGVGRAFF
-,TRBV7-2,TRBJ1-3,-,TGTGCCAGCAGCCCAGACATGGCCGGAAACACCATATATTTT,CASSPDMAGNTIYF
-,TRBV29-1,TRBJ1-2,-,TGCAGCGCCGGGGAGGGTCGTGGCTACACCTTC,CSAGEGRGYTF
-,TRBV7-2,TRBJ2-6,-,TGTGCCAGCAGCTTACAGGGGTTACCTGGGGCCAACGTCCTGACTTTC,CASSLQGLPGANVLTF
-,TRBV27,TRBJ1-1,-,TGTGCCAGCAGTTTCAGGGCTGACACTGAAGCTTTCTTT,CASSFRADTEAFF
-,TRBV30,TRBJ2-7,TRBD2,TGTGCCTGGAATTTACAGCGGGATACCTACGAGCAGTACTTC,CAWNLQRDTYEQYF
-,TRBV6-5,TRBJ2-5,-,TGTGCCAGCAGTTACAATCGGGGGACCCAGTACTTC,CASSYNRGTQYF
-,TRBV6-1,TRBJ2-3,-,TGTGCCAGCAGATATTCAGATACGCAGTATTTT,CASRYSDTQYF
-,TRBV13,TRBJ2-7,TRBD2,TGTGCCAGCAGCCCCCTAGCGGGAGGTTCCTACGAGCAGTACTTC,CASSPLAGGSYEQYF
few,TRBV21-1,TRBJ1-4,-,TGTGCCAGCAGCACAAGGGACAGGAGTAATGAAAAACTGTTTTTT,CASSTRDRSNEKLFF
few,TRBV10-3,TRBJ2-7,-,TGTGCCATCAGTGGCCGGGACTCCCTCTACGAGCAGTACTTC,CAISGRDSLYEQYF
-,TRBV7-3,TRBJ2-7,-,TGTGCCAGCAGCTTAGCCGGACCGCAGTACTTC,CASSLAGPQYF
-,TRBV19,TRBJ1-1,-,TGTGCCAGTAGTATAGGGGCAGGTCAATGGACTGAAGCTTTCTTT,CASSIGAGQWTEAFF
-,TRBV28,TRBJ2-6,-,TGTGCCAGCAGTCCCCGAAGCTCTGGGGCCAACGTCCTGACTTTC,CASSPRSSGANVLTF
-,TRBV27,TRBJ1-1,-,TGTGCCAGCAGTTTATACAGGGTAAACACTGAAGCTTTCTTT,CASSLYRVNTEAFF
once,TRBV10-2,TRBJ2-3,TRBD1,TGCGCTTCGACAGGGGATGGGGCCCGAACGCAGTATTTT,CASTGDGARTQYF
-,TRBV11-3,TRBJ2-2,-,TGTGCCAGCAGCTTAGCATCCAGGATGGCCGGGGAGCTGTTTTTT,CASSLASRMAGELFF
-,TRBV6-6,TRBJ1-2,-,TGTGCCAGCAGTGTGTGGGCAGGGTGCACCTTC,CASSVWAGCTF
-,TRBV5-8,TRBJ2-1,TRBD2,TGTGCCAGCAGCGCCCTAGCGGGTCCTTTTAATGAGCAGTTCTTC,CASSALAGPFNEQFF
-,TRBV18,TRBJ2-7,-,TGTGCCAGCTCACCACAGGGGCACTACGAGCAGTACTTC,CASSPQGHYEQYF
-,TRBV6-1,TRBJ1-3,TRBD1,TGTGCCAGCAGTGCGACAGGGACTGGAAACACCATATATTTT,CASSATGTGNTIYF
-,TRBV2,TRBJ1-4,TRBD1,TGTGCCAGCAAGACAGGGAGGGCTAATGAAAAACTGTTTTTT,CASKTGRANEKLFF
-,TRBV18,TRBJ2-3,-,TGTGCCAGCTCACCCACAGATACGCAGTATTTT,CASSPTDTQYF
-,TRBV5-1,TRBJ2-1,TRBD1,TGCGCCAGCAGCTCCCGGGACAGGGGGACCAATGAGCAGTTCTTC,CASSSRDRGTNEQFF
-,TRBV6-5,TRBJ1-1,-,TGTGCCAGCAGGGTTCTGGGGAACACTGAAGCTTTCTTT,CASRVLGNTEAFF
-,TRBV19,TRBJ2-5,TRBD2,TGTGCCAGTAGTATCCCGACGGGGGGTACGGAGACCCAGTACTTC,CASSIPTGGTETQYF
-,TRBV29-1,TRBJ2-1,-,TGCAGCGTAACCGGGACACCCGGGGTTTCCTACAATGAGCAGTTCTTC,CSVTGTPGVSYNEQFF
-,TRBV9,TRBJ2-7,-,TGTGCCAGCAGCGAGAGGGACTCCGCTTCCTACGAGCAGTACTTC,CASSERDSASYEQYF
-,TRBV5-1,TRBJ2-1,-,TGCGCCAGCAGCTCACGGGTAGGAGAACAGTTCTTC,CASSSRVGEQFF
-,TRBV23-1,TRBJ1-4,-,TGCGCCAATTTCCCGGGGGCCGCAACTAATGAAAAACTGTTTTTT,CANFPGAATNEKLFF
-,TRBV4-3,TRBJ2-7,TRBD1,TGCGCCAGCAGCCGGAGTCCGGGACAGGGGTCATACGAGCAGTACTTC,CASSRSPGQGSYEQYF
-,TRBV10-3,TRBJ2-1,TRBD2,TGTGCCATCAGTGATGCTAGCGGGAGGTTTCCTCAGTTCTTC,CAISDASGRFPQFF
-,TRBV27,TRBJ2-3,-,TGTGCCAGCAGTTTAGGGGGACCTGTCACAGATACGCAGTATTTT,CASSLGGPVTDTQYF
-,TRBV5-1,TRBJ2-7,TRBD1,TGCGCCAGCAGCTTGGTATCTGCAGGGGGCTCCTACGAGCAGTACTTC,CASSLVSAGGSYEQYF
-,TRBV6-5,TRBJ2-1,-,TGTGCCAGCAGTTACTCCCACAATGAGCAGTTCTTC,CASSYSHNEQFF
once,TRBV5-1,TRBJ2-7,TRBD2,TGCGCCAGCAGCTCTAGCGGGATAACCGGCGAGCAGTACTTC,CASSSSGITGEQYF
-,TRBV11-2,TRBJ2-3,-,TGTGCCAGCAGCTTAGTAGGGGTGCAAGTTCCGAAAGATACGCAGTATTTT,CASSLVGVQVPKDTQYF
once,TRBV30,TRBJ1-1,TRBD1,TGTGCCCAGAACAGGGGGCTTGGAGCTTTCTTT,CAQNRGLGAFF
-,TRBV6-1,TRBJ2-3,TRBD2,TGTGCCAGCAGTGAACAAAGAGGACTAGCGGGATTAGCAGATACGCAGTATTTT,CASSEQRGLAGLADTQYF
-,TRBV30,TRBJ1-1,-,TGTGCCTGGAGTCGACGATGGGAGACTGAAGCTTTCTTT,CAWSRRWETEAFF
-,TRBV4-2,TRBJ2-1,-,TGTGCCAGCAGCCAAGGGGGGACTTTCAATGAGCAGTTCTTC,CASSQGGTFNEQFF
once,TRBV9,TRBJ1-4,-,TGTGCCAGCAGCGTAGGTGTGGGGGCCGCCCCACAACTGTTTTTT,CASSVGVGAAPQLFF
-,TRBV4-2,TRBJ2-7,TRBD2,TGTGCCAGCAGCCCGGGACTAGCGGACGAGCAGTACTTC,CASSPGLADEQYF
-,TRBV10-3,TRBJ1-1,-,TGTGCCACCGCTGGGGGGGACACTGAAGCTTTCTTT,CATAGGDTEAFF
-,TRBV6-5,TRBJ2-4,TRBD1,TGTGCCAGCAGGGGTACAGGGGTCAAAAACATTCAGTACTTC,CASRGTGVKNIQYF
-,TRBV7-2,TRBJ2-7,TRBD2,TGTGCCAGCAGCTTACTAGCGGGAGGACACTACGAGCAGTACTTC,CASSLLAGGHYEQYF
-,TRBV19,TRBJ1-2,-,TGTGCCAGCAAGCCGGGACCTAAGGTGCGGAACTATGGCTACACCTTC,CASKPGPKVRNYGYTF
-,TRBV30,TRBJ1-2,-,TGTGCCTGGAGTGTTGGGCAGGGTCTTAGGGGCTACACCTTC,CAWSVGQGLRGYTF
-,TRBV2,TRBJ1-1,-,TGTGCCAGCAGTGGACGGTTGAACACTGAAGCTTTCTTT,CASSGRLNTEAFF